The 14 T cell receptor beta chains listed next were all sequenced from one sample in a study of T cell responses to AZD1222 COVID-19 vaccine. This table comes from immunoSEQ multiplex PCR, and its TCRdb copy is limited to in-frame clones, with some not included. The sample consists of 100,000 to 150,000 clones, approximately 85% of them appearing once. The sequences come from peripheral blood, collected on day 0 of AZD1222 vaccination. The receptors originated from an adult in good health.

The J gene is TRBJ2-7, the V gene TRBV9; TRBD1 aligns across 8 bases. Germline CDR1 is SGDLS and CDR2 is YYNGEE. J was trimmed by 5 bases and V by 4 bases; bases with no gene match: 5. The CDR3 is made up of 13 amino acids. The CDR3 coding sequence is TGTGCCAGCAGCAGGCAGGGGGCCCACGAGCAGTACTTC. Translating it yields CASSRQGAHEQYF.

This clone was found once. The chain has TRBV6-5 and TRBJ1-1, with no clear D. The germline V and J ends were trimmed by 4 bases and 2 bases, with 8 bases remaining between them. Germline CDR1 MNHEY, CDR2 SVGAGI. The CDR3 contains 13 residues. The DNA of the CDR3 is TGTGCCAGCAGTTCCGGGATTAACACTGAAGCTTTCTTT. Its translation: CASSSGINTEAFF.

J is TRBJ1-3 and V is TRBV6-5; D uncertain. This CDR3 region has 14 residues. From germline, CDR1 is MNHEY and CDR2 SVGAGI. The ends were cut back, 2 bases at V and 3 bases at J, with 8 bases in the middle. The CDR3 DNA sequence: TGTGCCAGCAGTTACGGTTTCGGTGGAAACACCATATATTTT. This sequence encodes CASSYGFGGNTIYF.

In nucleotides, the CDR3 is TGTGCCAGCAGCCAACAGCGGGGGACAGATACGCAGTATTTT. Translation gives CASSQQRGTDTQYF. The rearrangement joins TRBV3-1 (or the pseudogene TRBV3-2) to TRBJ2-3; 8 bases align to TRBD2. V shed 2 bases, J shed 3 bases, and the junction held 1 base outside the gene matches. The V gene's germline CDR1 is LGHDT and CDR2 YNNKEL (reference sequence). The CDR3 covers 14 residues.

V gene TRBV6-2 or TRBV6-3 combines with J gene TRBJ2-3; D is perhaps TRBD2 (6 bases). From germline, CDR1 is MNHEY and CDR2 SVGEGT. V lost 0 bases to trimming and J lost 6 bases, with 13 bases between them. CDR3 length: 15 residues. The CDR3 DNA reads as TGTGCCAGCAGTTACTCGACATCGGGAGTGGATACGCAGTATTTT. Translated, it gives CASSYSTSGVDTQYF.

The chain employs TRBV10-3 and TRBJ1-4, with 8 positions matching TRBD1. Germline V gene sequence: CDR1 ENHRY, CDR2 SYGVKD. With 2 bases clipped from V and 4 bases from J, the junction kept 6 bases outside the gene matches. The CDR3 sequence is 16 residues long. Here the CDR3 reads CAISERLTGVNEKLFF. The DNA of the CDR3 is TGTGCCATCAGTGAGCGACTGACAGGGGTTAATGAAAAACTGTTTTTT.

J is TRBJ2-1 and V is TRBV5-4; 16 bases fit TRBD2. Germline V lookup: CDR1 SGHNT, CDR2 YYREEE (reference sequence). The CDR3 covers 18 residues. V lost 4 bases and J lost 3; bases outside the gene matches: 7. CDR3 nucleotide sequence: TGTGCCAGCAGCCCGGGACTAGCGGGAGGGGGGGGCTACAATGAGCAGTTCTTC. Translated, it gives CASSPGLAGGGGYNEQFF.

The chain recombines TRBV19 with TRBJ1-4; perhaps TRBD1 as D (6 bases). With 8 bases removed from V and 6 bases from J, the gap between germline ends came to 16 bases. CDR1 LNHDA and CDR2 SQIVND come from the germline V gene (reference sequence). There are 14 residues in the CDR3. The CDR3 sequence: CASRYGTSYEKLFF. The DNA of the CDR3 is TGTGCCAGTCGATACGGGACAAGTTATGAAAAACTGTTTTTT.

This chain joins TRBV20-1 and TRBJ2-5; TRBD2 aligns across 11 bases. The V segment lost 3 bases and the J segment 5 bases; nucleotides outside the gene matches: 11. CDR3 size: 16 residues. Germline V gene lookup returns CDR1 DFQATT and CDR2 SNEGSKA (reference sequence). CDR3 region: CSASLAGGGRRETQYF. The DNA for the CDR3 is TGCAGTGCTAGTCTAGCGGGGGGAGGGCGTAGGGAGACCCAGTACTTC.

The rearrangement uses TRBV10-1 and TRBJ1-4, with TRBD1 as a possible D gene (5 bases). The germline V gene encodes CDR1 WNHNN and CDR2 SYGVQD (reference sequence). This CDR3 is built from 17 residues. V was cut by 0 bases and J by 7 bases, with 18 bases left in between. The CDR3 reads CASSESGTGTTREKLFF. The CDR3 bases are TGCGCCAGCAGTGAGTCTGGGACGGGGACCACCCGTGAAAAACTGTTTTTT.

This chain links TRBV7-9 with TRBJ2-1, with D unresolved. The CDR3 is 12 residues long. Deletions cut 6 bases from V and 9 bases from J, with 12 bases between. Germline V gives CDR1 SEHNR, CDR2 FQNEAQ (reference sequence). Here the CDR3 reads CASSFSQPEQFF. The DNA of the CDR3 is TGTGCCAGCAGTTTTAGCCAACCTGAGCAGTTCTTC.

The chain uses TRBV19 and TRBJ2-3; D gene uncertain. This CDR3 is 12 amino acids long. Germline CDR1 and CDR2: LNHDA and SQIVND (reference sequence). V was pared by 7 bases and J by 1 base, with 6 bases between. The CDR3 DNA reads as TGTGCCAGTAATCCGGGCACAGATACGCAGTATTTT. Residues: CASNPGTDTQYF.

The chain has TRBV5-1 and TRBJ1-5; perhaps TRBD1 as D (6 bases). CDR1 is SGHRS and CDR2 is YFSETQ in the germline V gene. V was shortened by 2 bases and J by 4 bases, with 13 bases between the two germline ends. The CDR3 is 15 residues long. The CDR3 bases are TGCGCCAGCAGCTTCCAGGGGATTCCGAATCAGCCCCAGCATTTT. Protein: CASSFQGIPNQPQHF.

CDR3 DNA: TGTGCCACCAAACCAAAGGGGGGACGTACTGAAGCTTTCTTT. It is translated as CATKPKGGRTEAFF. J is TRBJ1-1 and V is TRBV6-6, with TRBD1 as a possible D gene (6 bases). This CDR3 spans 14 amino acids. V lost 10 bases and J lost 5, with 20 bases in between. Germline V gives CDR1 MNHNY, CDR2 SVGAGI (reference sequence).